Shown below are 20 T cell receptor beta chains from a single sample sequenced in a study of blood T cell repertoires in COVID-19. TCRdb keeps only in-frame clones here, not all; method: immunoSEQ multiplex PCR. The table has 85,000 to 120,000 clones, about 79% seen once; the top ten hold 6.2%. The specimen was peripheral blood. These receptors all come from a man aged 80 or over with COVID-19, enrolled during active disease.

The gene calls are TRBV28 and TRBJ2-2; D uncertain. The V end was cut by 6 bases, the J end by 4 bases, with 15 bases between. The CDR3 runs to 15 residues. Germline V gives CDR1 MDHEN, CDR2 SYDVKM. The CDR3 DNA is TGTGCCAGCAGGGTTGAGTTTGTCCCCACCGGGGAGCTGTTTTTT. Its translation is CASRVEFVPTGELFF.

V gene TRBV28 combines with J gene TRBJ2-5; D is unclear. Germline-derived CDR1 and CDR2 are MDHEN and SYDVKM. The ends were cut back, 6 bases at V and 7 bases at J, with 9 bases in the middle. This CDR3 is built from 11 residues. The CDR3 nucleotides read TGTGCCAGCAGACTTGCATGGACCCAGTACTTC. Encoded protein: CASRLAWTQYF.

This clone was seen only once. The V and J genes are TRBV5-6 and TRBJ2-1; D might be TRBD1 (5 bases). Germline V gene lookup returns CDR1 SGHDT and CDR2 YYEEEE. V lost 4 bases to trimming and J lost 4 bases, with 9 bases between them. CDR3 length: 13 residues. CDR3 sequence (DNA): TGTGCCAGCAGCGGACGACAGTACAATGAGCAGTTCTTC. Encoded protein: CASSGRQYNEQFF.

V is TRBV28 and J is TRBJ2-6; D may be TRBD1 (5 bases). This CDR3 region has 18 residues. Germline V lookup: CDR1 MDHEN, CDR2 SYDVKM. V was trimmed by 10 bases and J by 1 base, leaving 23 bases between them. The CDR3: CATNHPIRVGSGANVLTF. As DNA, the CDR3 is TGTGCCACCAATCACCCCATCAGGGTTGGTTCTGGGGCCAACGTCCTGACTTTC. Full variable domain (outside the CDR3, taken from reference TRBV28 and TRBJ2-6): DVKVTQSSRYLVKRTGEKVFLECVQDMDHENMFWYRQDPGLGLRLIYFSYDVKMKEKGDIPEGYSVSREKKERFSLILESASTNQTSMYLCATNHPIRVGSGANVLTFGAGSRLTVL.

The chain is built from TRBV18 and TRBJ1-5; 9 bases map to TRBD1. Germline CDR1 KGHSH, CDR2 LQKENI. V was clipped by 5 bases and J by 10 bases; unmatched bases: 9. This CDR3 has 14 residues. The DNA of the CDR3 is TGTGCCAGCTCAAATACAGGGGGCCCAGGTCCCCAGCATTTT. Its translation is CASSNTGGPGPQHF.

This clone has only a few counts. The rearrangement links TRBV6-5 to TRBJ2-5; the match to TRBD1 covers 7 bases. The trim removed 4 bases at V and 3 bases at J, leaving 11 bases unmatched. This CDR3 spans 16 amino acids. Germline V gene sequence: CDR1 MNHEY, CDR2 SVGAGI. CDR3 nucleotide sequence: TGTGCCAGCAGTTCAAATCGGGACAGCCTTAAAGAGACCCAGTACTTC. It is translated as CASSSNRDSLKETQYF.

The CDR3: CASSTSASGTFPGVYNEQFF. CDR3 DNA: TGTGCCAGCAGCACGTCAGCCTCCGGGACTTTCCCCGGTGTCTACAATGAGCAGTTCTTC. This chain connects TRBV28 to TRBJ2-1, with D maybe TRBD2 (6 bases). Trimming shortened V by 6 bases and J by 3 bases, and 30 bases separated the two germline ends. The V gene's germline CDR1 is MDHEN and CDR2 SYDVKM. The CDR3 has 20 residues.

The chain uses TRBV7-9 and TRBJ2-6; 7 positions match TRBD1. CDR3 length: 18 amino acids. Germline loops: CDR1 SEHNR, CDR2 FQNEAQ (reference sequence). The V gene end was trimmed by 0 bases and the J gene end by 0 bases; junction bases not matched to a gene: 5. In nucleotides, the CDR3 is TGTGCCAGCAGCTTAGCGCAGGGGGTTAGCTCTGGGGCCAACGTCCTGACTTTC. Residues: CASSLAQGVSSGANVLTF.

The chain joins TRBV11-3 to TRBJ1-1; D not certain. V lost 1 base to trimming and J lost 5 bases, with 14 bases between them. The CDR3 runs to 15 residues. In germline, CDR1 is SGHNT, CDR2 YENEEA. This chain's CDR3 is CASSLGGRGTTEAFF. DNA for the CDR3: TGTGCCAGCAGCTTAGGAGGGAGAGGAACAACTGAAGCTTTCTTT.

The chain uses TRBV5-1 and TRBJ2-5; perhaps TRBD2 as D (5 bases). Looked up from germline, CDR1 is SGHRS and CDR2 is YFSETQ. The CDR3 has 12 residues. V was cut by 9 bases and J by 1 base, with 10 bases left in between. CDR3: CATRTAQETQYF. The DNA of the CDR3 is TGCGCCACGAGGACTGCCCAAGAGACCCAGTACTTC. Full variable domain (outside the CDR3, taken from reference TRBV5-1 and TRBJ2-5): KAGVTQTPRYLIKTRGQQVTLSCSPISGHRSVSWYQQTPGQGLQFLFEYFSETQRNKGNFPGRFSGRQFSNSRSEMNVSTLELGDSALYLCATRTAQETQYFGPGTRLLVL.

V and J are TRBV2 and TRBJ2-1; no clear D. The germline V gene has CDR1 SNHLY and CDR2 FYNNEI. This CDR3 comprises 16 residues. V lost 2 bases to trimming and J lost 2 bases, with 13 bases between them. Here the CDR3 reads CASSERSSATYNEQFF. DNA for the CDR3: TGTGCCAGCAGTGAAAGGTCGAGCGCGACCTACAATGAGCAGTTCTTC.

The chain couples TRBV24-1 to TRBJ2-5; 7 bases agree with TRBD1. This CDR3 contains 14 residues. V shed 3 bases and J 2 bases; nucleotides not matched to a gene: 2. Germline V CDR1 and CDR2: KGHDR, SFDVKD. The CDR3 DNA follows: TGTGCCACCAGTGATACGGGACAGCAAGAGACCCAGTACTTC. Amino acids: CATSDTGQQETQYF.

The rearrangement uses TRBV5-1 and TRBJ2-5; 9 bases match TRBD2. CDR1 and CDR2 from the germline V gene are SGHRS and YFSETQ. This CDR3 has 14 residues. Unmatched junction bases numbered 6, after V lost 4 bases and J lost 5 bases. CDR3 sequence (DNA): TGCGCCAGCAGCCCAAGGACTAGCGCGGAGACCCAGTACTTC. Its translation is CASSPRTSAETQYF.

This chain connects TRBV9 to TRBJ1-3; D uncertain. The CDR3 has 15 amino acids. Germline-derived CDR1 and CDR2 are SGDLS and YYNGEE. V lost 0 bases and J lost 9, with 16 bases in between. DNA of the CDR3: TGTGCCAGCAGCGTAGAATTAGGAGAGGTGCGCACCATATATTTT. This translates into CASSVELGEVRTIYF.

The J gene is TRBJ1-1, the V gene TRBV30, with D tentatively TRBD1 (6 bases). Trimming pared 5 bases from V and 0 bases from J, leaving 10 bases between. This CDR3 is 13 amino acids long. Germline V gives CDR1 GTSNPN, CDR2 SVGIG (reference sequence). As DNA, the CDR3 is TGTGCCTGGGAGGACAGTATGAACACTGAAGCTTTCTTT. Translation: CAWEDSMNTEAFF. Looking up the rest from reference TRBV30 and TRBJ1-1 gives the full variable domain: SQTIHQWPATLVQPVGSPLSLECTVEGTSNPNLYWYRQAAGRGLQLLFYSVGIGQISSEVPQNLSASRPQDRQFILSSKKLLLSDSGFYLCAWEDSMNTEAFFGQGTRLTVV.

This clone was detected a few times. V usage is TRBV6-4 and J usage is TRBJ2-1, with 10 bases aligning to TRBD2. V was pared by 0 bases and J by 8 bases, with 4 bases of the junction left unmatched. The CDR3 totals 15 residues. The V gene's germline CDR1 is MRHNA and CDR2 SNTAGT. CDR3 in DNA: TGTGCCAGCAGTGACTCTAGCGGGAGGTTCTATGAGCAGTTCTTC. Translating it yields CASSDSSGRFYEQFF.

The rearrangement links TRBV7-8 to TRBJ1-2; TRBD1 might be the D (6 bases). Germline assignment: CDR1 SGHVS and CDR2 FQNEAQ. The ends were cut back, 7 bases at V and 0 bases at J, with 12 bases in the middle. This CDR3 has 14 residues. The CDR3 DNA reads as TGTGCCAGCACGGGACAATTAGCTAACTATGGCTACACCTTC. Its translation: CASTGQLANYGYTF. Based on the CDR3 plus reference TRBV7-8 and TRBJ1-2, the full variable domain is GAGVSQSPRYKVAKRGQDVALRCDPISGHVSLFWYQQALGQGPEFLTYFQNEAQLDKSGLPSDRFFAERPEGSVSTLKIQRTQQEDSAVYLCASTGQLANYGYTFGSGTRLTVV.

The chain carries TRBV29-1 and TRBJ1-1; D unclear. The germline V gene encodes CDR1 SQVTM and CDR2 ANQGSEA. This CDR3 region has 13 residues. V dropped 6 bases and J dropped 4 bases, with 15 bases sitting between them. The CDR3 here is CSVEDLVGTEAFF. In DNA form, the CDR3 reads TGCAGCGTGGAGGACTTAGTGGGCACTGAAGCTTTCTTT.

The rearrangement links TRBV5-1 to TRBJ1-6; 9 nucleotides line up with TRBD1. Germline V gene lookup returns CDR1 SGHRS and CDR2 YFSETQ. V was clipped by 3 bases and J by 4 bases; unmatched bases: 5. The CDR3 sequence is 16 residues long. CDR3 bases: TGCGCCAGCAGCTGGGGGACAGGGCATTATAATTCACCCCTCCACTTT. Translation gives CASSWGTGHYNSPLHF. Variable domain in full (rest from reference TRBV5-1 and TRBJ1-6): KAGVTQTPRYLIKTRGQQVTLSCSPISGHRSVSWYQQTPGQGLQFLFEYFSETQRNKGNFPGRFSGRQFSNSRSEMNVSTLELGDSALYLCASSWGTGHYNSPLHFGNGTRLTVT.

Only a few counts were recorded for this clone. Other DNA sequences in the sample encode the same CDR3. The chain couples TRBV6-5 to TRBJ1-1; possible D gene TRBD1, 6 bases. V was trimmed by 0 bases and J by 4 bases, leaving 9 bases between them. Germline CDR1 and CDR2: MNHEY and SVGAGI. This CDR3 contains 14 residues. The CDR3 spells CASSYSTGFTEAFF. The CDR3 nucleotides are TGTGCCAGCAGTTACTCTACAGGGTTCACTGAAGCTTTCTTT.